The 13 T cell receptor beta chains below were found in one sample sequenced in a study of vaccination and CD4 T cells after COVID-19. No cognate antigen is known for these TCRs. The Oncomine TCR Beta short-read assay generated sequence data from the DNA of cultured CD4+ T cells. TCRdb recomputed calls from the PCR reads with MiXCR, one row per CDR3 protein. Here the sample spans around 14,000 distinct CDR3 sequences, roughly half being singletons. The treatment was: roughly 10-day PBMC culture with coronavirus spike peptide pools or control peptides (ViraFEST assay). The sequenced sample consisted of CD4+ T cells from blood, cultured in vitro. Every receptor here comes from a human donor who had recovered from COVID-19.

The rearrangement joins TRBV7-2 to TRBJ2-1; unclear D gene. Trimming removed 1 base from V and 10 bases from J, with 8 bases in between. Per germline, CDR1 SGHTA and CDR2 FQGNSA. This CDR3 has 12 residues. CDR3 residues: CASSLEWREQFF. The CDR3, as DNA: TGTGCCAGCAGCTTAGAGTGGCGGGAGCAGTTCTTC.

This clonotype appeared a few times. The V and J genes are TRBV14 and TRBJ1-2; the D gene is possibly TRBD1 (5 bases). CDR1 is SGHDN and CDR2 is FVKESK in the germline V gene. V shed 4 bases and J shed 7 bases, with 16 bases lying between them. There are 14 residues in the CDR3. CDR3 region: CASSRDKGRLGYTF. In nucleotides, the CDR3 is TGTGCCAGCAGCCGAGATAAGGGGAGGCTTGGCTACACCTTC.

The gene calls are TRBV27 and TRBJ1-5; D call uncertain. The CDR3 length is 16 residues. Trimming pared 2 bases from V and 0 bases from J, leaving 11 bases between. The germline V gene encodes CDR1 MNHEY and CDR2 SMNVEV (reference sequence). The CDR3 is CASSLEAVPSNQPQHF. Here the CDR3 DNA reads TGTGCCAGCAGTTTAGAGGCAGTTCCTAGCAATCAGCCCCAGCATTTT.

The genes are TRBV20-1 and TRBJ2-1; TRBD2 agrees at 12 bases. Germline CDR1 DFQATT, CDR2 SNEGSKA (reference sequence). V was clipped by 5 bases and J by 8 bases; unmatched bases: 7. This CDR3 has 14 residues. As DNA, the CDR3 is TGCAGTGCTGAACTAGCGGGGGGATACGATGAGCAGTTCTTC. Translating gives CSAELAGGYDEQFF.

This chain links TRBV7-2 with TRBJ1-2, with 8 bases matching TRBD1. The CDR3 extends over 14 amino acids. Trimming cost V 7 bases and J 2 bases; bases outside gene matches: 6. Germline-derived CDR1 and CDR2 are SGHTA and FQGNSA. The CDR3 DNA is TGTGCCAGCATTTGGACAGGGATGAACTATGGCTACACCTTC. Translated, it gives CASIWTGMNYGYTF.

V gene TRBV6-1 combines with J gene TRBJ2-3, with a possible D match to TRBD2 (6 bases). CDR3 length: 13 amino acids. The V and J ends lost 8 bases and 4 bases respectively, with 13 bases between them. CDR1 MNHNS and CDR2 SASEGT come from the germline V gene. CDR3 loop: CASGRLVADTQYF. The CDR3 DNA reads TGTGCCAGCGGTAGACTAGTCGCAGATACGCAGTATTTT.

This clonotype is a singleton in its sample. The chain employs TRBV28 and TRBJ1-5; D unclear. V dropped 6 bases and J dropped 9 bases, with 15 bases sitting between them. The CDR3 has 13 residues. Germline V gene lookup returns CDR1 MDHEN and CDR2 SYDVKM. The CDR3 is CASRLPIRGPQHF. The CDR3 DNA reads TGTGCCAGCAGATTGCCCATTAGAGGGCCCCAGCATTTT.

The V and J genes are TRBV6-1 and TRBJ2-3; 8 positions match TRBD2. The trim removed 10 bases at V and 4 bases at J, leaving 10 bases unmatched. CDR1 and CDR2 from the germline V gene are MNHNS and SASEGT. The CDR3 is 14 residues long. The CDR3 loop is CATAGRGGADTQYF. The CDR3, as DNA: TGTGCCACCGCCGGGAGGGGCGGAGCAGATACGCAGTATTTT.

This rearrangement joins TRBV20-1 to TRBJ1-3; D not certain. Per the germline V gene, CDR1 is DFQATT and CDR2 is SNEGSKA (reference sequence). Trimming removed 0 bases at V and 4 bases at J, with 10 bases between. The CDR3 totals 14 residues. CDR3 DNA sequence: TGCAGTGCTAGAGATTTCGACGGCGGAAACACCATATATTTT. This translates into CSARDFDGGNTIYF.

The chain joins TRBV11-2 to TRBJ2-4; TRBD1 agrees at 7 bases. Per germline, CDR1 SGHAT and CDR2 FQNNGV. Losses at the gene ends were 5 bases for V and 6 bases for J; bases not matched to a gene: 7. CDR3 size: 14 residues. The CDR3 nucleotides read TGTGCCAGCAGCGCCGACAGGGCGGGAAACATTCAGTACTTC. Translated: CASSADRAGNIQYF.

This sequence joins TRBV2 and TRBJ2-7, with D maybe TRBD2 (5 bases). Trimming pared 11 bases from V and 7 bases from J, leaving 12 bases between. There are 10 residues in the CDR3. Germline-derived CDR1 and CDR2 are SNHLY and FYNNEI. In nucleotides, the CDR3 is TGTGCCGGGAGAGTGGGGGAGCAGTACTTC. It codes for CAGRVGEQYF.

This clonotype was found a few times. The chain is built from TRBV5-1 and TRBJ2-3; 10 bases agree with TRBD2. Per germline, CDR1 SGHRS and CDR2 YFSETQ. There are 15 residues in the CDR3. V was clipped by 2 bases and J by 7 bases; unmatched bases: 7. The CDR3 DNA reads TGCGCCAGCAGCTTCGGGCTAGCGGGAGCGAATACGCAGTATTTT. Translating it yields CASSFGLAGANTQYF.

This clonotype was recorded once. V and J are TRBV6-5 and TRBJ1-2; no firm D call. Germline-derived CDR1 and CDR2 are MNHEY and SVGAGI. The CDR3 extends over 13 amino acids. V lost 0 bases and J lost 8, with 10 bases in between. CDR3 nucleotides: TGTGCCAGCAGTTACTCGACCGTCGGGGGCTACACCTTC. This translates into CASSYSTVGGYTF.